Each of the 29 T cell receptor beta chains below was sequenced from the same sample in a study of blood T cell repertoires in COVID-19. Generated by immunoSEQ multiplex PCR, the TCRdb table keeps only in-frame clones and is missing some. Of 200,000 or so clones detected, 70% to 85% appear once; the ten largest clones hold approximately 6.9%. The sequenced sample was peripheral blood. These receptors originate from a human donor with acute or convalescent COVID-19. The donor label of this sample is uncertain.

There are a few counts of this clone. V and J are TRBV27 and TRBJ2-7; D may be TRBD2 (5 bases). Trimming pared 7 bases from V and 5 bases from J, leaving 21 bases between. The CDR3 runs 15 residues. Looked up from germline, CDR1 is MNHEY and CDR2 is SMNVEV (reference sequence). The CDR3 nucleotides are TGTGCCAGCAAGTCCGGCGAGGGCCGGAGACACGAGCAGTACTTC. Residues: CASKSGEGRRHEQYF.

The chain combines TRBV5-4 with TRBJ2-5; 13 nucleotides align to TRBD2. J lost 4 bases, V lost 0 bases, and 3 bases had no gene match. The CDR3 runs to 16 residues. Germline CDR1 reads SGHNT; CDR2 reads YYREEE (reference sequence). This CDR3 reads CASSLAGTSGIETQYF. As DNA, the CDR3 is TGTGCCAGCAGCTTGGCCGGGACTAGCGGGATAGAGACCCAGTACTTC.

The CDR3 here is CSASFAGGRNQPQHF. The CDR3 coding sequence is TGCAGTGCTAGTTTTGCAGGGGGTCGGAATCAGCCCCAGCATTTT. The genes are TRBV20-1 and TRBJ1-5; 7 nucleotides align to TRBD1. The CDR3 consists of 15 residues. Germline CDR1 is DFQATT and CDR2 is SNEGSKA (reference sequence). V shed 3 bases and J 4 bases; nucleotides not matched to a gene: 9.

J is TRBJ2-7 and V is TRBV18, with D perhaps TRBD2 (5 bases). This CDR3 contains 13 residues. The V gene's germline CDR1 is KGHSH and CDR2 LQKENI. V was cut by 5 bases and J by 5 bases, with 13 bases left in between. The DNA for the CDR3 is TGTGCCAGCTCATCGGGGTTAGGCGACGAGCAGTACTTC. The encoded protein is CASSSGLGDEQYF.

V usage is TRBV19 and J usage is TRBJ2-7, with D possibly being TRBD1 (7 bases). This CDR3 has 13 amino acids. V lost 5 bases and J lost 8, with 16 bases in between. Germline CDR1 is LNHDA and CDR2 is SQIVND (reference sequence). This CDR3 is CASSLQGGVQQYF. The DNA of the CDR3 is TGTGCCAGTAGTCTTCAGGGGGGAGTACAGCAGTACTTC. Supplemented by reference TRBV19 and TRBJ2-7, the full variable domain reads DGGITQSPKYLFRKEGQNVTLSCEQNLNHDAMYWYRQDPGQGLRLIYYSQIVNDFQKGDIAEGYSVSREKKESFPLTVTSAQKNPTAFYLCASSLQGGVQQYFGPGTRLTVT.

The chain links TRBV27 to TRBJ1-5; 7 nucleotides agree with TRBD1. Germline V lookup: CDR1 MNHEY, CDR2 SMNVEV (reference sequence). Germline trimming cut 6 bases from V and 6 bases from J; bases unmatched to any gene: 5. The CDR3 totals 13 residues. CDR3 bases: TGTGCCAGCAGACCACAGGGGACTCAGCCCCAGCATTTT. It encodes CASRPQGTQPQHF.

This chain joins TRBV4-2 and TRBJ1-4; possible D gene TRBD1, 6 bases. Trimming pared 2 bases from V and 0 bases from J, leaving 22 bases between. This CDR3 has 20 amino acids. Germline V gives CDR1 LGHNA, CDR2 YNFKEQ. This chain's CDR3 is CASSQSTGSPTVATNEKLFF. The CDR3 coding sequence is TGTGCCAGCAGCCAATCTACAGGGAGCCCGACTGTTGCAACTAATGAAAAACTGTTTTTT.

About this clone itself: Germline is not matched at one junction end, which may reflect a read error. V is TRBV27 and J is TRBJ2-7; 12 nucleotides align to TRBD1. The CDR3 runs to 15 residues. Germline values: CDR1 MNHEY, CDR2 SMNVEV (reference sequence). The CDR3 bases are TGTGCCAGCAGTTTATCGGGGACAGGGGGCGTTGGTAGGTTCTTC. Protein product: CASSLSGTGGVGRFF.

The genes are TRBV11-2 and TRBJ2-7, with TRBD1 matching over 9 bases. V dropped 1 base and J dropped 6; count of bases not matched to a gene: 4. CDR1 SGHAT and CDR2 FQNNGV come from the germline V gene. The CDR3 has 14 residues. The CDR3 region is CASSLVDRGIEQYF. CDR3 nucleotide sequence: TGTGCCAGCAGCTTAGTGGACAGGGGAATCGAGCAGTACTTC.

The chain carries TRBV28 and TRBJ2-3; possibly TRBD1 for D (6 bases). The CDR3 is 15 amino acids. Germline loops: CDR1 MDHEN, CDR2 SYDVKM. V lost 7 bases and J lost 2, with 16 bases in between. CDR3 protein: CASNPPTGPTDTQYF. The DNA of the CDR3 is TGTGCCAGCAACCCTCCTACAGGGCCCACAGATACGCAGTATTTT.

V gene TRBV7-3 combines with J gene TRBJ2-3; D unresolved. Germline-derived CDR1 and CDR2 are SGHTA and FQGTGA. CDR3 length: 14 amino acids. Trimming took off 2 bases at V and 2 bases at J, with 8 bases between the two ends. CDR3 amino acids: CASSLLTHTDTQYF. The CDR3 DNA reads as TGTGCCAGCAGCTTATTAACTCACACAGATACGCAGTATTTT.

The chain employs TRBV6-5 and TRBJ1-6; D is undetermined. The CDR3 loop spans 16 amino acids. Per germline, CDR1 MNHEY and CDR2 SVGAGI. V lost 0 bases to trimming and J lost 7 bases, with 13 bases between them. In nucleotides, the CDR3 is TGTGCCAGCAGTTACTCGGCGTGGGCAGAGAATTCACCCCTCCACTTT. Its protein is CASSYSAWAENSPLHF.

The V gene is TRBV5-1, the J gene TRBJ2-2, with 10 nucleotides matching TRBD2. Germline assignment: CDR1 SGHRS and CDR2 YFSETQ. CDR3 length: 16 amino acids. The V segment lost 7 bases and the J segment 1 base; nucleotides outside the gene matches: 7. Written as DNA, the CDR3 is TGCGCCAGCTCCACTAGCGGGATCATGAACACCGGGGAGCTGTTTTTT. Encoded protein: CASSTSGIMNTGELFF.

The chain recombines TRBV9 with TRBJ2-1, with D unclear. From germline, CDR1 is SGDLS and CDR2 YYNGEE. The V end was cut by 4 bases, the J end by 3 bases, with 11 bases between. This CDR3 is 14 amino acids long. CDR3 nucleotides: TGTGCCAGCAGCTCTGGCGGCGTCTACAATGAGCAGTTCTTC. It encodes CASSSGGVYNEQFF.

A note on this clone: The identical CDR3 is also encoded by other nucleotide sequences in the sample. The V and J genes are TRBV28 and TRBJ1-2, with 10 nucleotides matching TRBD1. The trim removed 6 bases at V and 8 bases at J, leaving 3 bases unmatched. The CDR3 extends over 12 amino acids. Germline-derived CDR1 and CDR2 are MDHEN and SYDVKM. This chain's CDR3 is CASRGTGVGYTF. The CDR3 DNA follows: TGTGCCAGCAGGGGGACAGGGGTCGGCTACACCTTC.

This chain links TRBV24-1 with TRBJ2-1; 7 positions match TRBD1. Trimming cost V 5 bases and J 8 bases; bases outside gene matches: 11. The CDR3 consists of 15 residues. The germline V gene encodes CDR1 KGHDR and CDR2 SFDVKD. The CDR3 protein is CATSGTGTVPHEQFF. The CDR3 DNA reads TGTGCCACCAGTGGAACCGGGACAGTCCCCCATGAGCAGTTCTTC.

This chain links TRBV6-2 or TRBV6-3 with TRBJ1-1, with TRBD1 identical over 7 bases. Per the germline V gene, CDR1 is MNHEY and CDR2 is SVGEGT. J gave up 10 bases and V 6 bases, and 8 bases lay outside the gene matches. The CDR3 runs to 12 residues. Here the CDR3 reads CASSLDRVRAFF. DNA for the CDR3: TGTGCCAGCAGCCTTGACAGGGTGAGAGCTTTCTTT.

The chain recombines TRBV20-1 with TRBJ2-7; D gene uncertain. Germline V gives CDR1 DFQATT, CDR2 SNEGSKA (reference sequence). The CDR3 length is 15 residues. Trimming took off 3 bases at V and 0 bases at J, with 15 bases between the two ends. This CDR3 is CSASSPSSFSYEQYF. DNA for the CDR3: TGCAGTGCTAGTAGCCCCTCCTCCTTCTCCTACGAGCAGTACTTC.

This clone was picked up a small number of times. This sequence joins TRBV29-1 and TRBJ2-3; 10 bases align to TRBD1. Germline V gene sequence: CDR1 SQVTM, CDR2 ANQGSEA. The J segment lost 3 bases and the V segment lost 7 bases, leaving 16 bases of the junction unmatched. CDR3 length: 17 amino acids. In DNA, the CDR3 is TGCAGCGCACGAGGGACAGGGGAAGACGTTGCTACAGATACGCAGTATTTT. Translated, it gives CSARGTGEDVATDTQYF.

The count of this clone is one. V is TRBV4-2 and J is TRBJ2-7; the D is unclear. The V end was cut by 0 bases, the J end by 0 bases, with 12 bases between. The germline V gene encodes CDR1 LGHNA and CDR2 YNFKEQ. The CDR3 runs to 16 residues. CDR3 sequence: CASSQEALYSSYEQYF. CDR3 DNA sequence: TGTGCCAGCAGCCAAGAAGCACTCTATAGCTCCTACGAGCAGTACTTC.

This rearrangement joins TRBV7-2 to TRBJ2-1, with D uncertain. Trimming took 4 bases from V and 3 from J, leaving 4 bases between them. This CDR3 contains 12 residues. The germline gives CDR1 SGHTA, CDR2 FQGNSA. The CDR3 spells CASSSYYNEQFF. Here the CDR3 DNA reads TGTGCCAGCAGCTCGTACTACAATGAGCAGTTCTTC.

This chain connects TRBV6-5 to TRBJ1-5; no reliable D call. This CDR3 comprises 14 residues. CDR1 and CDR2 from the germline V gene are MNHEY and SVGAGI. V was clipped by 10 bases and J by 0 bases, with 13 bases between them. In DNA, the CDR3 is TGTGCCACCTTCGGGTTTTCTAGCAATCAGCCCCAGCATTTT. Translated, it gives CATFGFSSNQPQHF.

The CDR3 DNA reads as TGCGCCAGCAGCTTGGCCCTACTGGTCGGCACCGGGGAGCTGTTTTTT. It codes for CASSLALLVGTGELFF. The chain employs TRBV5-1 and TRBJ2-2; D is uncertain. The CDR3 runs 16 residues. Germline loops: CDR1 SGHRS, CDR2 YFSETQ. Deletions cut 0 bases from V and 4 bases from J, with 13 bases between.

The chain recombines TRBV2 with TRBJ2-5, with a weak D call TRBD1 (5 bases). The CDR3 runs 13 residues. Germline values: CDR1 SNHLY, CDR2 FYNNEI. Trimming took 3 bases from V and 5 from J, leaving 10 bases between them. The CDR3 region is CASSEGPIETQYF. The DNA of the CDR3 is TGTGCCAGCAGTGAGGGGCCGATTGAGACCCAGTACTTC.

The V gene is TRBV28, the J gene TRBJ1-1; 7 nucleotides match TRBD1. The germline V gene has CDR1 MDHEN and CDR2 SYDVKM. The CDR3 consists of 14 residues. After removal of 9 bases from V and 1 base from J, the junction contained 8 bases not matched to a gene. CDR3 residues: CASEPGQPNTEAFF. The CDR3 region has the DNA TGTGCCAGTGAACCGGGACAGCCGAACACTGAAGCTTTCTTT.

The chain uses TRBV28 and TRBJ1-1; possibly TRBD1 for D (6 bases). Trimming removed 3 bases from V and 5 bases from J, with 16 bases in between. The CDR3 covers 15 residues. Germline values: CDR1 MDHEN, CDR2 SYDVKM. The CDR3 DNA follows: TGTGCCAGCAGTTTGGCTACCCAGAGGGGGACTGAAGCTTTCTTT. Translation gives CASSLATQRGTEAFF.

This clone was detected only a few times. This sequence joins TRBV30 and TRBJ1-6; no definite D call. V lost 2 bases to trimming and J lost 7 bases, with 15 bases between them. This CDR3 has 15 amino acids. Germline CDR1 GTSNPN, CDR2 SVGIG (reference sequence). The chain's CDR3 is CAWSREGGRNSPLHF. In nucleotides, the CDR3 is TGTGCCTGGAGTCGGGAGGGAGGGAGAAATTCACCCCTCCACTTT.

The chain combines TRBV5-6 with TRBJ2-7; 9 positions agree with TRBD2. This CDR3 comprises 18 residues. The V and J ends lost 1 base and 1 base, in that order; junction bases with no gene match: 12. The germline V gene has CDR1 SGHDT and CDR2 YYEEEE. The CDR3 sequence is CASSLFVASTSGSYEQYF. CDR3 in DNA: TGTGCCAGCAGCTTGTTCGTAGCTTCGACTAGCGGTTCCTACGAGCAGTACTTC.

V and J are TRBV12-3 or TRBV12-4 and TRBJ2-1; D remains ambiguous. The CDR3 contains 13 residues. Trimming cost V 2 bases and J 8 bases, with 10 bases left between them. The CDR3 reads CASSLYSTDEQFF. CDR3 in DNA: TGTGCCAGCAGTTTATACAGTACCGATGAGCAGTTCTTC.